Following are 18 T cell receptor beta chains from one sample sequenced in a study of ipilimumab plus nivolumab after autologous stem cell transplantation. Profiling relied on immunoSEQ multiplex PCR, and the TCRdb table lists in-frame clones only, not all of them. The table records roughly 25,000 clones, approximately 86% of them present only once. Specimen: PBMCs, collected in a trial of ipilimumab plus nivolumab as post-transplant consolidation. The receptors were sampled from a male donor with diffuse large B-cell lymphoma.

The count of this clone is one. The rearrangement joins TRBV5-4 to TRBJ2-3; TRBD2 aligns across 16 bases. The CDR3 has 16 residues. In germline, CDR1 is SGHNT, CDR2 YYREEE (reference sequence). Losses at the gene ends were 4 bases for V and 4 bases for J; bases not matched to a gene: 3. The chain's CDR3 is CASSPGTSGGADTQYF. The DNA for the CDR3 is TGTGCCAGCAGCCCGGGGACTAGCGGGGGGGCAGATACGCAGTATTTT.

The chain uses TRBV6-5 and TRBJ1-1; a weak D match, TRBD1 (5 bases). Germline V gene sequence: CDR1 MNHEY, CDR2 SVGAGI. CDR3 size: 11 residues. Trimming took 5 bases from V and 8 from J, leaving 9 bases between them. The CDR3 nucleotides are TGTGCCAGCAGTCGAAACAGGGAAGCTTTCTTT. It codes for CASSRNREAFF.

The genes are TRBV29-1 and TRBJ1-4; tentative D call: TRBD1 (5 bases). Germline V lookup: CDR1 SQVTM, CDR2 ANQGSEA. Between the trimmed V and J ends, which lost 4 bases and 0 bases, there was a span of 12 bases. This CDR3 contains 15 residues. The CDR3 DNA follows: TGCAGCGTTGGGCGAGGGGCCGCAACTAATGAAAAACTGTTTTTT. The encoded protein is CSVGRGAATNEKLFF.

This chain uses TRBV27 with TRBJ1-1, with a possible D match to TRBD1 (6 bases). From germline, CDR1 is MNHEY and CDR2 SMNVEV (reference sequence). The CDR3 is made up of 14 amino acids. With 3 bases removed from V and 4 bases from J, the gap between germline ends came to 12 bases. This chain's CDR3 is CASSFQGSVTEAFF. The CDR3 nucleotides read TGTGCCAGCAGTTTCCAGGGGTCGGTCACTGAAGCTTTCTTT.

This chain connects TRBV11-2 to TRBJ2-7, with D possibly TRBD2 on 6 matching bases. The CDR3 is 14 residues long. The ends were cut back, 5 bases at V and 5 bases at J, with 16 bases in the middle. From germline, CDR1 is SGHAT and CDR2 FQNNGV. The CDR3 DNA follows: TGTGCCAGCAGCCGTGCGGGGTGGGGTAACGAGCAGTACTTC. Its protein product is CASSRAGWGNEQYF.

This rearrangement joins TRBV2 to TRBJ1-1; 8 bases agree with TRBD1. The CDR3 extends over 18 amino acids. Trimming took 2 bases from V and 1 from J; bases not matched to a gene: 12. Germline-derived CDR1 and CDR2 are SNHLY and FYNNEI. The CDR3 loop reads CASSELRQGALKNTEAFF. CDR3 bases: TGTGCCAGCAGTGAATTACGGCAGGGGGCTCTAAAGAACACTGAAGCTTTCTTT. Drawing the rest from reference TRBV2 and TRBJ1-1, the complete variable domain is EPEVTQTPSHQVTQMGQEVILRCVPISNHLYFYWYRQILGQKVEFLVSFYNNEISEKSEIFDDQFSVERPDGSNFTLKIRSTKLEDSAMYFCASSELRQGALKNTEAFFGQGTRLTVV.

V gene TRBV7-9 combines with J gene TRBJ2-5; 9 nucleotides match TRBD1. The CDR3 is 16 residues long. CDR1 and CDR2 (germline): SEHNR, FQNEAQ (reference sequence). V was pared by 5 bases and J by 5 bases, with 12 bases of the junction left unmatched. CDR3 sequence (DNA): TGTGCCAGCAGCATCACCCCGGACAGGGGTAGGGAGACCCAGTACTTC. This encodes CASSITPDRGRETQYF.

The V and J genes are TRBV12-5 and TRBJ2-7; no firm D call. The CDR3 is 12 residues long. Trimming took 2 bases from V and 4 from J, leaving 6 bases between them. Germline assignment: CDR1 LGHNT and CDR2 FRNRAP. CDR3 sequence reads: CASGLNSYEQYF. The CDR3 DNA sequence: TGTGCTAGTGGTTTGAATTCTTACGAGCAGTACTTC.

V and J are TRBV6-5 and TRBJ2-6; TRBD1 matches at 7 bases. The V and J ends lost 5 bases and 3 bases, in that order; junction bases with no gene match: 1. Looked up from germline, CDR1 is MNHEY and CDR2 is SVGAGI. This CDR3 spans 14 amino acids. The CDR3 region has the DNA TGTGCCAGCAGTACAGGGGTTGGGGCCAACGTCCTGACTTTC. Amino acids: CASSTGVGANVLTF.

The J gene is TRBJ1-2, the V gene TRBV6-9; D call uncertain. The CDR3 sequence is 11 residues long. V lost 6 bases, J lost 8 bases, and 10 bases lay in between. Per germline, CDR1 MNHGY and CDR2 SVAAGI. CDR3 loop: CASSPADGYTF. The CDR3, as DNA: TGTGCCAGCAGCCCCGCCGACGGCTACACCTTC.

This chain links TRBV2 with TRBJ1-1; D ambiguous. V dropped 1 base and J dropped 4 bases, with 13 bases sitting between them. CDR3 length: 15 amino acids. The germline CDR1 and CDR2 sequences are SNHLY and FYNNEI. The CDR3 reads CASSEGWQLTTEAFF. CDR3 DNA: TGTGCCAGCAGTGAAGGCTGGCAGCTCACCACTGAAGCTTTCTTT.

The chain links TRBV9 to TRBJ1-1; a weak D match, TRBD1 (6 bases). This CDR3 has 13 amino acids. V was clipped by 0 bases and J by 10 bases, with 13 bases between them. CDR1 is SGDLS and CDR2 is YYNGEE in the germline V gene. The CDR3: CASSVDMGARAFF. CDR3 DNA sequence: TGTGCCAGCAGCGTAGACATGGGGGCACGAGCTTTCTTT.

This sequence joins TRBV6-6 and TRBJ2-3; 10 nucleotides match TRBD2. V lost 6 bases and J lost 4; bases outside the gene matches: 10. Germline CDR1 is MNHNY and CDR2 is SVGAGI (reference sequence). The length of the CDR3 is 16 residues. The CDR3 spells CASRRLSGGYADTQYF. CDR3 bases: TGTGCCAGCAGAAGACTTAGCGGGGGGTACGCAGATACGCAGTATTTT.

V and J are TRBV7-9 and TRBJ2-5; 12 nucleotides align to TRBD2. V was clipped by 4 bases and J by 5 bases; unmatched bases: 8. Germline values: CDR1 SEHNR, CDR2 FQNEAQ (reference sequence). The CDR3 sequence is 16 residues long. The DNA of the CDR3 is TGTGCCAGCAGCTCTAGCGGGGGGGCCTTGAGGGAGACCCAGTACTTC. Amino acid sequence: CASSSSGGALRETQYF.

CDR3 in amino acids: CASSQGLLSGANVLTF. For the CDR3, the DNA is TGCGCCAGCAGCCAAGGACTGCTCTCTGGGGCCAACGTCCTGACTTTC. The rearrangement uses TRBV4-1 and TRBJ2-6; no firm D call. Trimming took off 1 base at V and 0 bases at J, with 7 bases between the two ends. Germline lookup yields CDR1 MGHRA and CDR2 YSYEKL. The CDR3 loop spans 16 amino acids.

This chain's CDR3 is CASSPLGTVNSPLHF. Here the CDR3 DNA reads TGTGCCAGCTCACCACTTGGGACAGTTAATTCACCCCTCCACTTT. The chain carries TRBV18 and TRBJ1-6; 7 nucleotides agree with TRBD1. V dropped 1 base and J dropped 6; count of bases not matched to a gene: 3. The CDR3 runs to 15 residues. Germline V gene sequence: CDR1 KGHSH, CDR2 LQKENI.

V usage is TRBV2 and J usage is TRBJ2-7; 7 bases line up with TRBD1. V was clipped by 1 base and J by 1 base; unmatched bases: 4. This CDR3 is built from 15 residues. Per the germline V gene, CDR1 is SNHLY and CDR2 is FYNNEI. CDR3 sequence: CASSEGRDRSYEQYF. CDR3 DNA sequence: TGTGCCAGCAGTGAAGGCCGGGACAGATCCTACGAGCAGTACTTC.

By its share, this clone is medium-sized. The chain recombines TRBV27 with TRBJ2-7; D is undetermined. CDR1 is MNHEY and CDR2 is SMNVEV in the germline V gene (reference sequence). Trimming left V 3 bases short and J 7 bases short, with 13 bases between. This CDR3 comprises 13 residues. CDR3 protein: CASSLDPLGEQYF. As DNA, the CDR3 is TGTGCCAGCAGTTTGGACCCCCTAGGGGAGCAGTACTTC.